Reported below is one T cell receptor beta chain. As yet, its antigen is unknown. The CDR3 extends over 17 amino acids. CDR1 is SQVTM, CDR2 ANQGSEA, per germline. The sample is drawn from a study of CXCR3-negative and CXCR3-positive naive CD8 T cells. Findings and limits, study-wide: The study found comparably high diversity in both naive subsets and much lower diversity in memory CD8+ cells. Naive CXCR3-negative cells resembled naive CXCR3-positive cells in TRBV-TRBJ usage; memory cells differed.

UMI-labeled 5' RACE yielded the TRB cDNA libraries. For each CDR3 protein, TCRdb gives one entry from its re-call of the 5' RACE reads, without DNA. The sample table includes under 70,000 distinct CDR3 sequences. This chain connects TRBV29-1 to TRBJ2-3; TCRdb's D call of TRBD2 is untestable without DNA. The receptor comes from a human donor in good health. Some clones in this sample may be carry-over from other donors' samples. Material: memory CD8+ T cells from blood. The CDR3 is CSVEDPGGSGRADTQYF.